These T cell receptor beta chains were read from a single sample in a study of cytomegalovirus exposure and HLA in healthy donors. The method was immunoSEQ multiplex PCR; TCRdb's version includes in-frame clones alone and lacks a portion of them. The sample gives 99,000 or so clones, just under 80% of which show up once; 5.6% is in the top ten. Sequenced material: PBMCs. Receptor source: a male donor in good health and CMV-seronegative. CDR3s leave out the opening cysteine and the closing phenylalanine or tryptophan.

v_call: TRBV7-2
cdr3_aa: ASSFIPGQGNHEQY

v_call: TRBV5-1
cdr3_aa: ASSLAGAPQGTEAF

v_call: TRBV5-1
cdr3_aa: ASSGGNGTGFGYEQY

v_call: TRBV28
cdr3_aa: ATQNRGYGYT

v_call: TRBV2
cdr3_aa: ASREDRDTEAF

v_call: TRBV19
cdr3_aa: ASSIGQGATGELF

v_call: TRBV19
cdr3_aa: ASSIGTTSTDTQY

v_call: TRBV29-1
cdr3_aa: SGSQGSNEKLF

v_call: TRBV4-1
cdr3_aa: ASSPGQVNTEAF

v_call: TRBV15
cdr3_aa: ATSREVAQGTGEKLF

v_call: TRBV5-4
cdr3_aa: ASRTGTSSTGELF

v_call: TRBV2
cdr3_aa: ASNEDRWETQY

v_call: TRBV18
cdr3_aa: ASSPRQGAGELF

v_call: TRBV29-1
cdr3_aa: SVLTGSDEKLF

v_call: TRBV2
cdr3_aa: ASSPLGGSNQPQH

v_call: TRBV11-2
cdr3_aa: ASSYSGSTYNEQF

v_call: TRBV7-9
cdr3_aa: ASRGTDTQY

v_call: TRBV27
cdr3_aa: ASSSGLPGETQY

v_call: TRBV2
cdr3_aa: ASSGQAYEQY

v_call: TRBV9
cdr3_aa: ASSPTSGTSYEQY

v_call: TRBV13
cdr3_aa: ASSLRAGGYKETQY

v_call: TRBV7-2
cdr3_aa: ASSRSPSYEQY

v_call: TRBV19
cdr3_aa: ASSIFGEGDEKLF

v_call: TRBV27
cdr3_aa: ASSLLGQGANQPQH

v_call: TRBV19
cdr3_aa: ASSPGGGLTEAF

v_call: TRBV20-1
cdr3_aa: SAGDLNEQF

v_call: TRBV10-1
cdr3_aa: ASSAPPDRRTGDTGELF

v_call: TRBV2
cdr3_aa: ASSEGLALSYEQY

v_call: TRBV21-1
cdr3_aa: ASSKRGGADTQY

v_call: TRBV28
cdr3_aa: ASSLGGTASNQPQH

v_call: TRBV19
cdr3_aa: ASSITSTSTDTQY

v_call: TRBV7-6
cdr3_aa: ASSLVPQSGLAGVSSYNEQF

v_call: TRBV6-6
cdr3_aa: ASSPGTGSGYT

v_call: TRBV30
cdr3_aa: AWEDSFNQPQH

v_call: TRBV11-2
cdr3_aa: ASSLDRSRTGGYNEQF

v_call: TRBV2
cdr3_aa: ASKTDDYEQY

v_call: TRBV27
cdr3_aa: ASSQTPGVGAEAF

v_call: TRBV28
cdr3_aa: ASTRAGAFGNEQF

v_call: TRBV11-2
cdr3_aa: ASSLWDRSMNTEAF